This record concerns one T cell receptor (beta chain) sequence. This specimen belongs to a study of blood T cell repertoires in COVID-19. Whole-study context: Collection of acute and convalescent COVID-19 samples took place in the United States, Italy and Spain. T cells, B-cell-depleted T cells, or PBMCs provided the cDNA or gDNA that served as material.

In the original analysis: Using reference gene primer amplification, nucleated cell counts were estimated. Measured with immunoSEQ multiplex PCR; TCRdb has only the in-frame clones, and not every one. V, J and clone size are those of that table, while D and trimming were read from the DNA. Among about 220,000 clones listed, roughly four fifths were seen once. Trimming took off 2 bases at V and 1 base at J, with 5 bases between the two ends. This CDR3 is built from 13 residues. Germline V CDR1 and CDR2: MDHEN, SYDVKM. This receptor was obtained from a woman in her thirties who had recovered from COVID-19. Sequencing was carried out using peripheral blood. The J gene is TRBJ2-5, the V gene TRBV28, with D hard to call. Written as DNA, the CDR3 is TGTGCCAGCAGTTTACCGGTCCAAGAGACCCAGTACTTC. It specifies CASSLPVQETQYF. The full variable domain, with the rest looked up from reference TRBV28 and TRBJ2-5, is DVKVTQSSRYLVKRTGEKVFLECVQDMDHENMFWYRQDPGLGLRLIYFSYDVKMKEKGDIPEGYSVSREKKERFSLILESASTNQTSMYLCASSLPVQETQYFGPGTRLLVL.